This TCR beta chain was retrieved from a study of response to subunit inactivated influenza vaccine (dated by TCRdb to 2017 to 2018). About the full investigation: The study used deep quantitative T cell receptor repertoire profiling to track responses to a trivalent subunit inactivated influenza vaccine. The paper's findings and limits, for the study overall: The authors proposed that each seasonal influenza vaccination may bring in only a limited number of new T cells.

The V end loses 1 base and the J end loses 7 bases, and a stretch of 7 bases separates them. The CDR3 goes from the cysteine to the phenylalanine over 13 residues. Only CDR3 DNA is held: 39 bases, read in frame from base 1. CDR1 and CDR2 (LGHNA, YSLEER) derive from the germline V gene. Libraries came from RT-PCR. Sequencing relied on an Illumina HiSeq 2500. TCRdb reworked the public reads: Q25 trimming with fastp, MiXCR clone assembly, productive beta chains retained. Rows matching on CDR3 protein sequence are summarized as one entry with the most common DNA and genes. For this sample the table gives about 620,000 distinct CDR3 sequences, of which over 9% were detected only once. Jointly, the top ten make up 11% of the sample. Of note for this clonotype: The antigen it binds to is not known. It has no much larger one-base neighbor in the sample; base qualities were not kept.

The same sample was also used in a study of T cells expressing NK-cell markers. According to the second study: TCR beta cDNA libraries were prepared using 5'RACE template switching, which introduced a universal primer site and unique molecular identifiers. Eight or nine donors provided sorted CD3+CD56+NKG2C+, CD3+CD56+NKG2C- and CD3+CD56-NKG2C+ T-cell subsets, whose TCR beta-chain repertoires were profiled. Among the eight sequenced donors, seven were HCMV-seropositive and one was HCMV-seronegative. To restrict sorting to alphabetaTCR-expressing T cells, an anti-gammadeltaTCR antibody was added in several experiments. In five to seven donors, the dominant CD3+CD56+NKG2C+ clonotypes were among the top 10 CD8+ clonotypes and accounted for roughly 1.0-7.5% of CD8+ T cells. Those dominant clonotypes were again the most abundant among CD3+CD56-NKG2C+ cells in a handful of donors, at roughly 25-65%. It remained unclear whether the expanded NKG2C-expressing T cell clones were specific for HCMV antigens. Randomly selected healthy volunteers, three men and five women, were used as the eight sequenced donors. A commercial ELISA kit detecting HCMV-specific IgG in serum was used to determine HCMV serostatus. Peripheral blood mononuclear cells were isolated from blood by Ficoll density gradient centrifugation. For over five donors, bulk peripheral blood T-cell repertoires were additionally sequenced from unsorted PBMC. cDNA synthesis was primed from the TCR beta constant segment, followed by two successive PCR amplification steps. The libraries were sequenced on Illumina HiSeq 2000/2500, MiSeq or NextSeq, producing 2 x 150 bp reads. MIGEC handled demultiplexing of the reads and grouping by UMI, while MiTCR was used to assemble and quantify clonotypes. To exclude erroneous sequences, only TCR cDNA sequences supported by at least two reads were retained. The tcR package was used for downstream repertoire analysis, and clonotypes were matched between fractions using CDR3 nucleotide sequence together with V segment. Antigen specificity was annotated against VDJdb with VDJmatch, allowing one amino acid substitution in CDR3.

This receptor was obtained from a man aged 50-59 years who received an inactivated influenza vaccine. Donor details come from another sample of the same person, matched by shared clones. This chain is built from TRBV4-3 and TRBJ2-2; the D gene is unclear. The source material was PBMCs from blood, sampled on the day of vaccination. The DNA is as follows: TGCGCCAGCAGCCAAGGGCCGAACGGGGAGCTGTTTTTT. This yields the protein CASSQGPNGELFF.